This section outlines one T cell receptor (beta chain) sequence together with its context. In the source study's methods: Reference gene primer amplification yielded estimated nucleated cell counts. The protocol was immunoSEQ multiplex PCR, while the TCRdb copy is restricted to in-frame clones and leaves out a portion. D and trimming come from the DNA, and the V and J calls and clone size come from that table. The sample lists roughly 300,000 clones, about nine tenths occurring once. The V gene's germline CDR1 is MNHEY and CDR2 SVGAGI. The CDR3 is made up of 15 amino acids. After removal of 6 bases from V and 7 bases from J, the junction contained 11 bases not matched to a gene. The data are from a study of blood T cell repertoires in COVID-19. Study background: PBMCs, B-cell-depleted T cells, or T cells provided the cDNA or gDNA that made up the material.

In assigning cohorts, the study relied on participant-reported clinical history. This receptor was identified in a woman under 30 who had recovered from COVID-19. Sequencing was performed on PBMCs or T cells enriched from blood (not recorded which). This rearrangement joins TRBV6-5 to TRBJ1-5; TRBD1 matches 8 bases. The DNA of the CDR3 is TGTGCCAGCAGCTCTTTGACAGGGGCAGGCCAGCCCCAGCATTTT. It codes for CASSSLTGAGQPQHF.